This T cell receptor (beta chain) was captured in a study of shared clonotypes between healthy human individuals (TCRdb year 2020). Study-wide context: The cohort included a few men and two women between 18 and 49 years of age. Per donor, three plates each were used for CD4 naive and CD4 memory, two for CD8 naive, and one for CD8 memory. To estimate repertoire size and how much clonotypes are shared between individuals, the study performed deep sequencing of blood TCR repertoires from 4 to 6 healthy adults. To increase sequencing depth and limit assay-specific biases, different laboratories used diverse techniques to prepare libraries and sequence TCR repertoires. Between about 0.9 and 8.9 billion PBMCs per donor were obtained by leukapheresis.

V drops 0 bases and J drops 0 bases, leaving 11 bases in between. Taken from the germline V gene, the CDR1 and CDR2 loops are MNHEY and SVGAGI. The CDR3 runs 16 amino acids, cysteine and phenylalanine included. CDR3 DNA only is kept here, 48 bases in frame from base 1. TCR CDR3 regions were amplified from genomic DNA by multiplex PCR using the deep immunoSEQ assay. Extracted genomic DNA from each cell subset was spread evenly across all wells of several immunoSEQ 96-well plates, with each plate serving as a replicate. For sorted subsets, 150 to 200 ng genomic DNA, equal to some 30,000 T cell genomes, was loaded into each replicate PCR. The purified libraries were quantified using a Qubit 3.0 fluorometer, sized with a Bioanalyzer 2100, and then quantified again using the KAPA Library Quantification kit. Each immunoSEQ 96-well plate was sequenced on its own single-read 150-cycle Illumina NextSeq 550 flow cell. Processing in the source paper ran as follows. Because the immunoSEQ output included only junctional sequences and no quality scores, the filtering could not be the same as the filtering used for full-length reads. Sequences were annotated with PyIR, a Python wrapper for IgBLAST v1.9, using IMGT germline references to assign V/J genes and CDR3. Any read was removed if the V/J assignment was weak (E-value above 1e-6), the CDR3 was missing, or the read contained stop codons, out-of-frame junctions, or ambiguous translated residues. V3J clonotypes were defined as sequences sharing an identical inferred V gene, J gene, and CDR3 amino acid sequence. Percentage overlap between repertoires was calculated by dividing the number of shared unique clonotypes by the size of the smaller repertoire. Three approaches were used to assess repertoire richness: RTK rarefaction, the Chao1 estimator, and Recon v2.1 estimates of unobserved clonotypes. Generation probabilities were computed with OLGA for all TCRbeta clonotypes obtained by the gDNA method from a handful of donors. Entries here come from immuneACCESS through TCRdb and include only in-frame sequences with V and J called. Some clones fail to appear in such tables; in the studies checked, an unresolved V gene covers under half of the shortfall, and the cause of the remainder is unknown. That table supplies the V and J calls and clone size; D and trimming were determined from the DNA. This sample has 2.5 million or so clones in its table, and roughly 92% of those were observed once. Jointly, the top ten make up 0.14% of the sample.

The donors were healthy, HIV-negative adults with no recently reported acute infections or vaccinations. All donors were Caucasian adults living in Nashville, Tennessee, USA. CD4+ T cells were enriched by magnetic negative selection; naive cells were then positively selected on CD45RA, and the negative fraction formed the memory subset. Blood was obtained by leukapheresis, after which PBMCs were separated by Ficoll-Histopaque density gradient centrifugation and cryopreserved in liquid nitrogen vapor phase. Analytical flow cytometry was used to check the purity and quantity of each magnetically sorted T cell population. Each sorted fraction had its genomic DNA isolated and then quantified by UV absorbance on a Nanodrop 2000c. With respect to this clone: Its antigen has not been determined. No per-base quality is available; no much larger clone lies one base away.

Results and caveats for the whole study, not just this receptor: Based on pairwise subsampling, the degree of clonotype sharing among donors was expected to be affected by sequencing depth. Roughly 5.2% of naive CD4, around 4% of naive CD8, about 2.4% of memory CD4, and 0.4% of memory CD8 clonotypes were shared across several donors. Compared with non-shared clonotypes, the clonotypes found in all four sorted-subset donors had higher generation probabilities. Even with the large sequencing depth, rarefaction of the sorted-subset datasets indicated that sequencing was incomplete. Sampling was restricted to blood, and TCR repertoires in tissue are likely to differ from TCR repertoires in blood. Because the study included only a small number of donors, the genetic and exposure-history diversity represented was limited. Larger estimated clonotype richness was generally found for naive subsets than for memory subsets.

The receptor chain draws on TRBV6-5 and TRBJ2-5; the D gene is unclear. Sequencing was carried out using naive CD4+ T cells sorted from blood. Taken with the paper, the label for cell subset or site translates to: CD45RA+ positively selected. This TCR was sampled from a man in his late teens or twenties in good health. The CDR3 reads CASSYSLHSYQETQYF. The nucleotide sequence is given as TGTGCCAGCAGTTACTCCCTACATTCGTACCAAGAGACCCAGTACTTC.